The 9 T cell receptor beta chains below all came from one sample that was sequenced in a study of blood T cells in healthy people across ages (dated by TCRdb to between 2014 and 2017). Receptor amplification or capture employed 5' RACE. The sequencer listed for this sample is Illumina HiSeq 2500. A second PCR of about 6 to 11 cycles was run with a J-beta primer mix and a sample-barcoded 5' primer. TCRdb trimmed the raw reads at Q25, called clones with MiXCR and kept productive beta chains. When rows share a CDR3 protein, they turn into one entry using the most common DNA and genes. This sample has around 1,500,000 distinct CDR3 sequences in its table, and 28% of those were observed once. The top ten clonotypes cover 7% to 9% of the sample. The specimen was blood. Every receptor here comes from a woman in her twenties or thirties in good health.

This chain connects TRBV12-3 or TRBV12-4 to TRBJ2-2, with D possibly TRBD1 on 5 matching bases. Between the trimmed V and J ends, which lost 3 bases and 5 bases, there was a span of 10 bases. The CDR3 is made up of 14 amino acids. CDR3 sequence reads: CASSFNRKTGELFF. CDR3 nucleotide sequence: TGTGCCAGCAGTTTTAACAGGAAGACCGGGGAGCTGTTTTTT.

Only a few counts were recorded for this clonotype. The J gene is TRBJ2-1, the V gene TRBV27; D is unresolved. The V gene's germline CDR1 is MNHEY and CDR2 SMNVEV (reference sequence). V gave up 3 bases and J gave up 4 bases, with 7 bases separating them. The CDR3 extends over 13 amino acids. CDR3 nucleotides: TGTGCCAGCAGTTTCGAAGCTTACAATGAGCAGTTCTTC. It yields the protein CASSFEAYNEQFF.

This rearrangement joins TRBV12-3 or TRBV12-4 to TRBJ1-5; 8 bases are shared with TRBD2. The last part of the DNA fits TRBJ2-3 better; the J call may be wrong. The CDR3 covers 14 residues. CDR3 in DNA: TGTGCCAGCAGCCGGGGGGGTACTAGTCAGCCCCAGTATTTT. Translation gives CASSRGGTSQPQYF.

This clonotype occurred a few times. The chain uses TRBV9 and TRBJ2-1; no definite D call. This CDR3 is built from 12 residues. Germline loops: CDR1 SGDLS, CDR2 YYNGEE. Trimming removed 3 bases from V and 5 bases from J, with 6 bases in between. As DNA, the CDR3 is TGTGCCAGCAGCGCACTCAACAATGAGCAGTTCTTC. Translating it yields CASSALNNEQFF.

This clonotype was found a few times. The gene calls are TRBV29-1 and TRBJ2-3; D possibly matches TRBD1 or TRBD2 (6 bases each). V lost 0 bases to trimming and J lost 3 bases, with 10 bases between them. Per the germline V gene, CDR1 is SQVTM and CDR2 is ANQGSEA. This CDR3 region has 14 residues. The CDR3 loop is CSVEDTGRTDTQYF. Written as DNA, the CDR3 is TGCAGCGTTGAAGACACAGGGAGGACAGATACGCAGTATTTT.

The chain has TRBV7-2 and TRBJ2-5, with a possible D match to TRBD2 (5 bases). The germline CDR1 and CDR2 sequences are SGHTA and FQGNSA. The CDR3 consists of 16 residues. V was shortened by 1 base and J by 5 bases, with 17 bases between the two germline ends. The CDR3 is CASSLVGGPTKETQYF. Here the CDR3 DNA reads TGTGCCAGCAGCTTAGTGGGCGGGCCCACCAAGGAGACCCAGTACTTC.

This clonotype turned up a few times. An end of the junction does not agree with germline; a read error may underlie this. The chain has TRBV7-2 and TRBJ2-5; the D gene is possibly TRBD1 (5 bases). The CDR3 runs 14 residues. Germline V gives CDR1 SGHTA, CDR2 FQGNSA. Written as DNA, the CDR3 is TGTGCCAGCAGCTTATGGGGCCAGAAAGAGGCCCAGTACTTC. Translated: CASSLWGQKEAQYF.

The J gene is TRBJ1-1, the V gene TRBV5-1; tentatively, D is TRBD1 (6 bases). Germline lookup yields CDR1 SGHRS and CDR2 YFSETQ. Trimming left V 4 bases short and J 4 bases short, with 11 bases between. This CDR3 spans 13 amino acids. The CDR3 spells CASSREGGTEAFF. CDR3 nucleotide sequence: TGCGCCAGCAGCCGGGAGGGGGGCACTGAAGCTTTCTTT.

This rearrangement joins TRBV19 to TRBJ2-7; tentatively, D is TRBD2 (7 bases). V shed 5 bases and J shed 2 bases, with 16 bases lying between them. The CDR3 is made up of 15 amino acids. Per the germline V gene, CDR1 is LNHDA and CDR2 is SQIVND (reference sequence). The DNA for the CDR3 is TGTGCCAGTAGTTCCATTCGGGGGGCCGCCTACGAGCAGTACTTC. This encodes CASSSIRGAAYEQYF.